This T cell receptor (beta chain) was captured by sequencing in a study of blood T cell repertoires in COVID-19. Study details: Researchers got acute and convalescent COVID-19 samples from the United States, Italy and Spain. In each case, the material was cDNA or gDNA derived from T cells, B-cell-depleted T cells, or PBMCs.

Germline values: CDR1 WSHSY, CDR2 SAAADI. This CDR3 region has 14 residues. Trimming pared 2 bases from V and 8 bases from J, leaving 12 bases between. Some clones are missing from TCRdb's copy, which holds only in-frame ones; the method was immunoSEQ multiplex PCR. The top ten clones hold 25% to 35% of a sample with 52,000 or so clones, roughly nine tenths of them seen once. The genes are TRBV10-2 and TRBJ2-2, with a tentative D call TRBD1 (6 bases). This receptor was obtained from a human donor in a cohort sampled during active COVID-19. Sequences were obtained from peripheral blood. The CDR3 DNA follows: TGCGCCAGCAGTGAGGGGACACGGAAAGGGGAGCTGTTTTTT. This codes for CASSEGTRKGELFF.